Listed below are T cell receptor beta chains from one sample, sequenced in a study of T cell responses to AZD1222 COVID-19 vaccine. The data were produced by immunoSEQ multiplex PCR, yet TCRdb's version contains in-frame clones alone and is incomplete. Of approximately 77,000 clones listed, approximately 92% were seen once; the top ten hold approximately 5%. The sequencing here drew on peripheral blood, taken 28 days after the second AZD1222 dose. Source of these receptors: an adult who received the AZD1222 COVID-19 vaccine. The CDR3 runs from the conserved cysteine through the conserved F or W. D genes are given only for firm matches. Clone sizes are given selectively: once, few, many, or a class where the clone is expanded.

clone size: NA; V gene: TRBV21-1; D gene: NA; J gene: TRBJ1-1; CDR3 protein: CASSKSRRMNTEAFF; CDR3 DNA: TGTGCCAGCAGCAAGAGTAGGCGGATGAACACTGAAGCTTTCTTT
clone size: NA; V gene: TRBV28; D gene: NA; J gene: TRBJ2-1; CDR3 protein: CASRPGGEEQFF; CDR3 DNA: TGTGCCAGCAGGCCCGGCGGGGAAGAGCAGTTCTTC
clone size: once; V gene: TRBV5-8; D gene: NA; J gene: TRBJ1-6; CDR3 protein: CASNPLGGSLGSPLHF; CDR3 DNA: TGTGCCAGCAACCCCCTTGGAGGGAGCCTTGGTTCACCCCTCCACTTT
clone size: NA; V gene: TRBV7-9; D gene: TRBD1; J gene: TRBJ1-3; CDR3 protein: CASVLPSGGGAENTIYF; CDR3 DNA: TGTGCCAGCGTCCTTCCGTCGGGAGGGGGCGCGGAGAACACCATATATTTT
clone size: once; V gene: TRBV10-3; D gene: NA; J gene: TRBJ1-4; CDR3 protein: CAISGTNEKLFF; CDR3 DNA: TGTGCCATTTCGGGTACTAATGAAAAACTGTTTTTT
clone size: NA; V gene: TRBV29-1; D gene: NA; J gene: TRBJ2-1; CDR3 protein: CSVTGLAGSHYNEQFF; CDR3 DNA: TGCAGCGTGACTGGACTGGCAGGGAGTCATTACAATGAGCAGTTCTTC
clone size: NA; V gene: TRBV30; D gene: TRBD1; J gene: TRBJ1-2; CDR3 protein: CAWSGTGNGYTF; CDR3 DNA: TGTGCCTGGAGTGGGACAGGGAATGGCTACACCTTC
clone size: NA; V gene: TRBV29-1; D gene: NA; J gene: TRBJ1-6; CDR3 protein: CSVKMTGDNSPLHF; CDR3 DNA: TGCAGCGTTAAGATGACAGGAGATAATTCACCCCTCCACTTT
clone size: once; V gene: TRBV25-1; D gene: TRBD1; J gene: TRBJ1-1; CDR3 protein: CASSGLTGVGTEAFF; CDR3 DNA: TGTGCCAGCAGTGGGTTGACAGGGGTCGGCACTGAAGCTTTCTTT
clone size: NA; V gene: TRBV11-2; D gene: NA; J gene: TRBJ2-7; CDR3 protein: CASSLDRTYEQYF; CDR3 DNA: TGTGCCAGCAGCTTAGACAGAACCTACGAGCAGTACTTC
clone size: once; V gene: TRBV27; D gene: TRBD1; J gene: TRBJ2-7; CDR3 protein: CASSFRDRAYEQYF; CDR3 DNA: TGTGCCAGCAGTTTTCGGGACAGGGCCTACGAGCAGTACTTC
clone size: NA; V gene: TRBV28; D gene: NA; J gene: TRBJ2-7; CDR3 protein: CASTLSAPTYEQYF; CDR3 DNA: TGTGCCAGCACCCTGTCAGCTCCGACTTACGAGCAGTACTTC
clone size: NA; V gene: TRBV6-1; D gene: NA; J gene: TRBJ2-3; CDR3 protein: CASSEYASSDTQYF; CDR3 DNA: TGTGCCAGCAGTGAATACGCTTCGTCAGATACGCAGTATTTT
clone size: NA; V gene: TRBV5-1; D gene: NA; J gene: TRBJ2-7; CDR3 protein: CASSPSQGKGEQYF; CDR3 DNA: TGCGCCAGCAGCCCCTCCCAGGGGAAGGGGGAGCAGTACTTC
clone size: NA; V gene: TRBV10-3; D gene: NA; J gene: TRBJ2-7; CDR3 protein: CAISERGVGPKGEQYF; CDR3 DNA: TGTGCCATCAGTGAGAGGGGTGTGGGACCGAAGGGCGAGCAGTACTTC
clone size: NA; V gene: TRBV7-6; D gene: NA; J gene: TRBJ1-1; CDR3 protein: CASSLTGSIPNTEAFF; CDR3 DNA: TGTGCCAGCAGCTTAACAGGGAGTATTCCGAACACTGAAGCTTTCTTT
clone size: NA; V gene: TRBV5-6; D gene: TRBD2; J gene: TRBJ2-5; CDR3 protein: CASSLRLAGQETQYF; CDR3 DNA: TGTGCCAGCAGCTTGAGGCTAGCGGGCCAAGAGACCCAGTACTTC